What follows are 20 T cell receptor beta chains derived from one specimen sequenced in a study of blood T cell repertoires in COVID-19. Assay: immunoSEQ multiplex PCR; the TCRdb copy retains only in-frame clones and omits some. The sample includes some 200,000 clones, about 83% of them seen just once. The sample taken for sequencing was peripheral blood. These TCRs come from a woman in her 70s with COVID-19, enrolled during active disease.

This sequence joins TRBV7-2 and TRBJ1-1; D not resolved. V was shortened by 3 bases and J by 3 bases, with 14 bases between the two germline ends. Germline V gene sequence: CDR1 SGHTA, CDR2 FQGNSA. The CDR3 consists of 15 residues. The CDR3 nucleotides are TGTGCCAGCAGCTTTCATGGTCCCCGAGACACTGAAGCTTTCTTT. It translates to CASSFHGPRDTEAFF.

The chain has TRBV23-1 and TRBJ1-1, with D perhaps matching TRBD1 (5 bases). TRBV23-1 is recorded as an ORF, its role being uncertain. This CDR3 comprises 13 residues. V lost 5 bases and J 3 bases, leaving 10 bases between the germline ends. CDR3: CASSTGGDTEAFF. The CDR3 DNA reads TGCGCCAGCAGTACCGGGGGGGACACTGAAGCTTTCTTT.

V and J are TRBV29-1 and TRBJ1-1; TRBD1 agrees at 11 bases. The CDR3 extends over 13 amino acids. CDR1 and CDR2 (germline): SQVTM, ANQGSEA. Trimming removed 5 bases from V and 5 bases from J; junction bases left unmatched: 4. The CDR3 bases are TGCAGCGTTACCCGGGACAGGGGGACTGAAGCTTTCTTT. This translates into CSVTRDRGTEAFF.

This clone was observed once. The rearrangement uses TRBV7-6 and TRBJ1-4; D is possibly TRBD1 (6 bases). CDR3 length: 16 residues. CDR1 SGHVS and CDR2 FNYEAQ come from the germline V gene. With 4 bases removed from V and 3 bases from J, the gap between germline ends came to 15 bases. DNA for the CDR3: TGTGCCAGCAGCTCCATGGGGACACGCGCTAATGAAAAACTGTTTTTT. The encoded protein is CASSSMGTRANEKLFF.

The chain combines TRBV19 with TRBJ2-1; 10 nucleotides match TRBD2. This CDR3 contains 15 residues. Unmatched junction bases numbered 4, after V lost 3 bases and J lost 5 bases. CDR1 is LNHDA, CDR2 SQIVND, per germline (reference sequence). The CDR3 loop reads CASSIRTSGNNEQFF. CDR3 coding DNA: TGTGCCAGTAGTATTAGGACTAGCGGAAACAATGAGCAGTTCTTC.

The CDR3: CRADRVAQYF. For the CDR3, the DNA is TGCAGGGCCGACAGGGTCGCCCAGTACTTC. The chain has TRBV20-1 and TRBJ2-5, with 7 nucleotides matching TRBD1. Germline V gives CDR1 DFQATT, CDR2 SNEGSKA (reference sequence). The CDR3 consists of 10 residues.

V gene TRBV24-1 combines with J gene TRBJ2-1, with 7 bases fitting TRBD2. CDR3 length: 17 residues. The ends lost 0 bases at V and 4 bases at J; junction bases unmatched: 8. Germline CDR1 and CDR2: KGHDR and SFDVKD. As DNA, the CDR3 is TGTGCCACCAGTGATTTGCGGGTCGGGGGGACTTACAATGAGCAGTTCTTC. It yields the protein CATSDLRVGGTYNEQFF.

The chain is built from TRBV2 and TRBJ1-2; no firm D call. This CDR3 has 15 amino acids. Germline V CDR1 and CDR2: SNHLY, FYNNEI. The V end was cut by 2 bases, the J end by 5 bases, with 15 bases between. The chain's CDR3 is CASSEFGQAGYGYTF. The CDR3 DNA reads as TGTGCCAGCAGTGAATTTGGGCAGGCGGGGTATGGCTACACCTTC. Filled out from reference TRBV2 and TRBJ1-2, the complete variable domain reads EPEVTQTPSHQVTQMGQEVILRCVPISNHLYFYWYRQILGQKVEFLVSFYNNEISEKSEIFDDQFSVERPDGSNFTLKIRSTKLEDSAMYFCASSEFGQAGYGYTFGSGTRLTVV.

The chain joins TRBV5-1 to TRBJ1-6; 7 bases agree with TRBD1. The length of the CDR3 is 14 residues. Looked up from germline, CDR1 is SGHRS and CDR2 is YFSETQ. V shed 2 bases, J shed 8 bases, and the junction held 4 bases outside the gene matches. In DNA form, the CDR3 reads TGCGCCAGCAGCTTCAGGGGGTTGGATTCACCCCTCCACTTT. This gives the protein CASSFRGLDSPLHF. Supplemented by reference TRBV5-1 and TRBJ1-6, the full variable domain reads KAGVTQTPRYLIKTRGQQVTLSCSPISGHRSVSWYQQTPGQGLQFLFEYFSETQRNKGNFPGRFSGRQFSNSRSEMNVSTLELGDSALYLCASSFRGLDSPLHFGNGTRLTVT.

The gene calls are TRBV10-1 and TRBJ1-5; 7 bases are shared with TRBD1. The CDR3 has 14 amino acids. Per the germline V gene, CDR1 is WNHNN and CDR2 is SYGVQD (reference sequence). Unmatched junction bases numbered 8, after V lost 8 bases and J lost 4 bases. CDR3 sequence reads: CASLQDRDNQPQHF. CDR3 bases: TGCGCCAGCCTTCAAGACAGGGATAATCAGCCCCAGCATTTT.

CDR3 sequence: CAWTVPRARKYGYTF. In DNA, the CDR3 is TGTGCCTGGACCGTACCGAGGGCGCGAAAATATGGCTACACCTTC. The rearrangement joins TRBV30 to TRBJ1-2; no reliable D call. Trimming shortened V by 4 bases and J by 5 bases, and 20 bases separated the two germline ends. CDR1 is GTSNPN and CDR2 is SVGIG in the germline V gene (reference sequence). CDR3 length: 15 amino acids.

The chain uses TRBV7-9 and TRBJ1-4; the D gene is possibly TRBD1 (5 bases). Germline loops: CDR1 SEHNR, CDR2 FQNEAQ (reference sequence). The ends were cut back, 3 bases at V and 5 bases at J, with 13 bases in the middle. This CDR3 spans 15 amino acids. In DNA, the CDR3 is TGTGCCAGCAGCTTCTTATTGGGGGGAAATGAAAAACTGTTTTTT. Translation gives CASSFLLGGNEKLFF.

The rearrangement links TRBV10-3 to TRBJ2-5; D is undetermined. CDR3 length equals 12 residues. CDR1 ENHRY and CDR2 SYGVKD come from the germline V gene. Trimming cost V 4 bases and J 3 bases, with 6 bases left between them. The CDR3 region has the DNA TGTGCCATCAGTGGTCGGGAAGAGACCCAGTACTTC. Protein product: CAISGREETQYF.

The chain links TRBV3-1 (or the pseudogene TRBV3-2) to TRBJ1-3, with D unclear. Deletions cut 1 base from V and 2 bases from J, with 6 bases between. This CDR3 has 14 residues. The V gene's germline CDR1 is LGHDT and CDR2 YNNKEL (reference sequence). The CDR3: CASSQVSAGNTIYF. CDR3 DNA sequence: TGTGCCAGCAGCCAAGTCTCTGCTGGAAACACCATATATTTT.

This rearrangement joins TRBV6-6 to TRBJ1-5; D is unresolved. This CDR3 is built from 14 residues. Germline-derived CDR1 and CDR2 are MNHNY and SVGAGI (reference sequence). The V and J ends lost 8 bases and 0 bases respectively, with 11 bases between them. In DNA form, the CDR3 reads TGTGCCAGCCGGACTTCATATAGCAATCAGCCCCAGCATTTT. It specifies CASRTSYSNQPQHF.

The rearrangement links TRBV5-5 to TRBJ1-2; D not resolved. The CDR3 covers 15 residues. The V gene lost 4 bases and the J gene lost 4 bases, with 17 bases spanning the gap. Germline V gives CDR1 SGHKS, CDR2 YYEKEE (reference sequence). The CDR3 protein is CASSGSPGAIYGYTF. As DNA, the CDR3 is TGTGCCAGCAGCGGATCACCGGGAGCAATCTATGGCTACACCTTC. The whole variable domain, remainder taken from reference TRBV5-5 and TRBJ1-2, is DAGVTQSPTHLIKTRGQQVTLRCSPISGHKSVSWYQQVLGQGPQFIFQYYEKEERGRGNFPDRFSARQFPNYSSELNVNALLLGDSALYLCASSGSPGAIYGYTFGSGTRLTVV.

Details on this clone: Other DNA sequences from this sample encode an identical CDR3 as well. CDR3 bases: TGTGCCAGCAGTCGTCAGGGGCCGGATGGCTACACCTTC. As protein: CASSRQGPDGYTF. The chain carries TRBV7-9 and TRBJ1-2; tentative D call: TRBD1 (6 bases). The CDR3 totals 13 residues. Germline V gene lookup returns CDR1 SEHNR and CDR2 FQNEAQ (reference sequence). The V end lost 6 bases, the J end lost 6 bases, and 14 bases lay between the germline ends.

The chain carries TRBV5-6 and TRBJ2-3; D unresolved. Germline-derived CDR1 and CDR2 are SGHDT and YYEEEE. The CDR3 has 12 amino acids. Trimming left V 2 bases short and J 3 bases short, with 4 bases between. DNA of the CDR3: TGTGCCAGCAGCTTTCAAACAGATACGCAGTATTTT. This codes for CASSFQTDTQYF.

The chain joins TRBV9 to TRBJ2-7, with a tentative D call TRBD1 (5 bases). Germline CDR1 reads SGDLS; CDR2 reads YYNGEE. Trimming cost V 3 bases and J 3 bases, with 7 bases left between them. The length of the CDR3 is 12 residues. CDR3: CASSAQGYEQYF. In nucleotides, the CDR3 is TGTGCCAGCAGCGCCCAGGGCTACGAGCAGTACTTC.

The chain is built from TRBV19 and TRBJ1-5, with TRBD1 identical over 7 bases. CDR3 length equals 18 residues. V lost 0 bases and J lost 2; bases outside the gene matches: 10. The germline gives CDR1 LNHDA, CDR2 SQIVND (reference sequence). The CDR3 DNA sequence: TGTGCCAGTAGTATAGATCCGCGCAGGGGGGAGGGCAATCAGCCCCAGCATTTT. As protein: CASSIDPRRGEGNQPQHF. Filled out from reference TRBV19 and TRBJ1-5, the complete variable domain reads DGGITQSPKYLFRKEGQNVTLSCEQNLNHDAMYWYRQDPGQGLRLIYYSQIVNDFQKGDIAEGYSVSREKKESFPLTVTSAQKNPTAFYLCASSIDPRRGEGNQPQHFGDGTRLSIL.